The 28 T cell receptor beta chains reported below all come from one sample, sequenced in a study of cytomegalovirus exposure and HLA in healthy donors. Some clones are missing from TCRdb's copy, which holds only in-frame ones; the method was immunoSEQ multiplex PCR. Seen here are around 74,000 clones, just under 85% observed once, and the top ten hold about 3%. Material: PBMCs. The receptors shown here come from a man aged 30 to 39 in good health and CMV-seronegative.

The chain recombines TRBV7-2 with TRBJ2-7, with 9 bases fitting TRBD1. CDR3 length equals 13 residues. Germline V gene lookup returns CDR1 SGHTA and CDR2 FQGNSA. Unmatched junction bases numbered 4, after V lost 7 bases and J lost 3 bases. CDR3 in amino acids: CASTDRGGYEQYF. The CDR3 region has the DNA TGTGCCAGCACCGACAGGGGGGGCTACGAGCAGTACTTC.

CDR3 bases: TGTGCCATCAGTGAGCCCGGACTCTACACCGGGGAGCTGTTTTTT. This translates into CAISEPGLYTGELFF. This chain joins TRBV10-3 and TRBJ2-2; TRBD2 is a possible D gene (5 bases). Germline V gene lookup returns CDR1 ENHRY and CDR2 SYGVKD. There are 15 residues in the CDR3. V was shortened by 2 bases and J by 3 bases, with 10 bases between the two germline ends.

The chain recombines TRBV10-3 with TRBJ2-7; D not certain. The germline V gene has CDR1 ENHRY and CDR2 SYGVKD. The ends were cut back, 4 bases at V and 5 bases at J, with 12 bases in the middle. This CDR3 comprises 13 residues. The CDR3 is CAISAGFQNEQYF. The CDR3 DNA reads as TGTGCCATCAGTGCCGGGTTCCAGAACGAGCAGTACTTC.

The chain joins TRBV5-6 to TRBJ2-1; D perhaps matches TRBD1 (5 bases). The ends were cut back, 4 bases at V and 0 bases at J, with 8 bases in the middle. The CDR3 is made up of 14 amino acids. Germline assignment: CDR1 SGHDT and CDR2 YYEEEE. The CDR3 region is CASSVRGSYNEQFF. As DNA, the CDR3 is TGTGCCAGCAGCGTAAGGGGCTCCTACAATGAGCAGTTCTTC.

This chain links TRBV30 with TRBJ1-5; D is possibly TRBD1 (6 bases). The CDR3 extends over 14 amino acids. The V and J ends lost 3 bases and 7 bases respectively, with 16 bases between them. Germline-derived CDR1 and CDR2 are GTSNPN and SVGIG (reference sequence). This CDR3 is CAWSNSGAYQPQHF. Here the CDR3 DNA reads TGTGCCTGGAGCAATTCAGGGGCATACCAGCCCCAGCATTTT.

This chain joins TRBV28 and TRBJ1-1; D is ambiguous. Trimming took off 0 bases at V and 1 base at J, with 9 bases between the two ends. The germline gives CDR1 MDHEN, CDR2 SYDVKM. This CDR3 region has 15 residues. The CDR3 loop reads CASSLWGEGNTEAFF. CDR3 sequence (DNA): TGTGCCAGCAGTTTATGGGGAGAGGGGAACACTGAAGCTTTCTTT.

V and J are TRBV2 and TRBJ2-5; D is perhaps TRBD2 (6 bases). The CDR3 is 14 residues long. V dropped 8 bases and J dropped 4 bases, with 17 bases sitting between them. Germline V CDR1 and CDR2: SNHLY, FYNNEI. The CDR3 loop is CASGWSGESETQYF. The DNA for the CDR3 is TGTGCCAGCGGGTGGTCGGGAGAATCAGAGACCCAGTACTTC.

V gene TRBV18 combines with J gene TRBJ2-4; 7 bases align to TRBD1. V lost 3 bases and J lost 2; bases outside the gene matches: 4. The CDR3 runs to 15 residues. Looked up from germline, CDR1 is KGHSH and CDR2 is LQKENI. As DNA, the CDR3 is TGTGCCAGCTCACCGGTGGGACAGACCAAAAACATTCAGTACTTC. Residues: CASSPVGQTKNIQYF.

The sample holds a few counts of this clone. The CDR3 DNA reads as TGTGCCAGCAGCTTAGCCCTGGCCACTGAAGCTTTCTTT. Its translation is CASSLALATEAFF. The V gene is TRBV7-2, the J gene TRBJ1-1; no definite D call. This CDR3 region has 13 residues. Trimming stripped 0 bases from V and 4 bases from J, with 6 bases between. The germline CDR1 and CDR2 sequences are SGHTA and FQGNSA.

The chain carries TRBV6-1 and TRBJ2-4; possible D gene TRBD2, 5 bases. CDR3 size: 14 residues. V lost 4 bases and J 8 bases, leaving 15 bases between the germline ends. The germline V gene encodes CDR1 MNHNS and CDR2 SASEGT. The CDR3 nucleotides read TGTGCCAGCAGTGTCAGCTCCTACGGGGACATTCAGTACTTC. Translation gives CASSVSSYGDIQYF.

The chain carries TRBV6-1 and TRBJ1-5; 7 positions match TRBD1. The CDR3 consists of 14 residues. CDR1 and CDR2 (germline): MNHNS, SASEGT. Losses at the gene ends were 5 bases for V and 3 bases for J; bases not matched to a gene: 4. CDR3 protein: CASSRTGNNQPQHF. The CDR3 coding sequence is TGTGCCAGCAGTAGGACAGGCAACAATCAGCCCCAGCATTTT.

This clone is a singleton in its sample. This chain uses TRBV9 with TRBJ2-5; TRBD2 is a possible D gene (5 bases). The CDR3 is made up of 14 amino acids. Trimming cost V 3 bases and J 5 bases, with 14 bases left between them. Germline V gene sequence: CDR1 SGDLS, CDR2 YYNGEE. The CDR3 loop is CASSADPRGETQYF. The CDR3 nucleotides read TGTGCCAGCAGCGCCGACCCGCGAGGGGAGACCCAGTACTTC.

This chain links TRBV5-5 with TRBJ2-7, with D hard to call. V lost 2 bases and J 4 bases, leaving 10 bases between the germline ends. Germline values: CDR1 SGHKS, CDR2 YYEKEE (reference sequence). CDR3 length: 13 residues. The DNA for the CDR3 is TGTGCCAGCAGCTTCCAGGTCAGTTACGAGCAGTACTTC. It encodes CASSFQVSYEQYF.

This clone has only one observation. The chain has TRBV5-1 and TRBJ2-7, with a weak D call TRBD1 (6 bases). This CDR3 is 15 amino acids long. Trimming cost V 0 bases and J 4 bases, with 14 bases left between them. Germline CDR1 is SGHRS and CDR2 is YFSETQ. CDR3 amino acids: CASSLALTGRYEQYF. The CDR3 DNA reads TGCGCCAGCAGCTTGGCGCTGACAGGCCGTTACGAGCAGTACTTC.

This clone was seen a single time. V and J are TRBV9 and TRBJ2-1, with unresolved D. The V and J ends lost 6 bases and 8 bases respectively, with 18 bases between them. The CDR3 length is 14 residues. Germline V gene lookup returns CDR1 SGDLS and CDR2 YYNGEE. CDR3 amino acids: CASNFLDSPDEQFF. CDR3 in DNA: TGTGCCAGCAACTTTCTTGACTCCCCCGATGAGCAGTTCTTC.

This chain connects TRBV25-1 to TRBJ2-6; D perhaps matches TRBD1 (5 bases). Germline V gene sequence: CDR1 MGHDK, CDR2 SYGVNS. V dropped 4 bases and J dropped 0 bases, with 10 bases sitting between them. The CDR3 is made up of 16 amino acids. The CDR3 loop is CASSGPDSSGANVLTF. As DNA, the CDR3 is TGTGCCAGCAGTGGGCCAGACAGCTCTGGGGCCAACGTCCTGACTTTC.

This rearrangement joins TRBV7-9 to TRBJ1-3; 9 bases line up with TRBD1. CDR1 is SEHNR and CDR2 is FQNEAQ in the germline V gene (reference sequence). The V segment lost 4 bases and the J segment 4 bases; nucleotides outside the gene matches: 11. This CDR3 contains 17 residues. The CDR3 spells CASSSDLQGAAGNTIYF. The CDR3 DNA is TGTGCCAGCAGCTCGGACTTACAGGGGGCGGCCGGAAACACCATATATTTT.

CDR3 protein: CATSRTQGAADTQYF. CDR3 bases: TGTGCCACCAGCAGGACACAGGGGGCCGCAGATACGCAGTATTTT. The V and J genes are TRBV15 and TRBJ2-3, with TRBD1 identical over 9 bases. Germline CDR1 reads LNHNV; CDR2 reads YYDKDF (reference sequence). V shed 3 bases, J shed 4 bases, and the junction held 5 bases outside the gene matches. The CDR3 spans 15 residues.

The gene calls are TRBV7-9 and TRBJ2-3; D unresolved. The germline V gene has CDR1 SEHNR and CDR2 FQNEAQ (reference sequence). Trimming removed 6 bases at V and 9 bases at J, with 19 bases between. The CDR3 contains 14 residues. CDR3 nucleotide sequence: TGTGCCAGCAGTCCGCCCGGCCAGGCCAGGACGCAGTATTTT. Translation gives CASSPPGQARTQYF.

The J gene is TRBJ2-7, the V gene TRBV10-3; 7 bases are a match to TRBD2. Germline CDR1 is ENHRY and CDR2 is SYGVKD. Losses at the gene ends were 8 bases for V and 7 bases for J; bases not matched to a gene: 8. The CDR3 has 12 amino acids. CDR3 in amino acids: CAIGGGMGEQYV. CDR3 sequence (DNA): TGTGCCATCGGGGGAGGGATGGGGGAGCAGTACGTC.

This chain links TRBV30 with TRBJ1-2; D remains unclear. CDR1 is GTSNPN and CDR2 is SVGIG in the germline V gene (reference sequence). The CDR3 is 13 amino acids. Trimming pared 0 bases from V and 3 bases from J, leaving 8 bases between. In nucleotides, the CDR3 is TGTGCCTGGAGTGTACGAGGGTACTATGGCTACACCTTC. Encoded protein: CAWSVRGYYGYTF.

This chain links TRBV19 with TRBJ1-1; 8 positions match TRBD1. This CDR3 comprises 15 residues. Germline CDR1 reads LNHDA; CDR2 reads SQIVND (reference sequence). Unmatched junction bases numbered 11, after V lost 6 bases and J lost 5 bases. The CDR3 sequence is CASSLIQGVGTEAFF. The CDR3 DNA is TGTGCCAGTAGCCTTATACAGGGGGTAGGGACTGAAGCTTTCTTT.

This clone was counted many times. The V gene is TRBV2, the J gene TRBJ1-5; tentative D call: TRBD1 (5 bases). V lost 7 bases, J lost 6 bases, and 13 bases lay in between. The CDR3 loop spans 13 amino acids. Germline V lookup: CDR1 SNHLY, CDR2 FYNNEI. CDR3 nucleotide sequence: TGTGCCAGCACCGGGGGAGGAAGTCAGCCCCAGCATTTT. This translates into CASTGGGSQPQHF.

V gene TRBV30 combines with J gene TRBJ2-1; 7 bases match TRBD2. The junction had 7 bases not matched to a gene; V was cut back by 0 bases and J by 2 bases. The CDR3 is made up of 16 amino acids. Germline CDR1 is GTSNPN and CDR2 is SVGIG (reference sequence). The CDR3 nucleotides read TGTGCCTGGAGTGTCGGTTCTAGCGGTGCCTACAATGAGCAGTTCTTC. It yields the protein CAWSVGSSGAYNEQFF.

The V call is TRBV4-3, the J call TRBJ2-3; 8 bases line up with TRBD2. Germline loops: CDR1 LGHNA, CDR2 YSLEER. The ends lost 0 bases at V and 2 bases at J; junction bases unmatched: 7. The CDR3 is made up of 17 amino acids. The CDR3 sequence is CASSQDLSGSPTDTQYF. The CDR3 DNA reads TGCGCCAGCAGCCAAGATTTGAGCGGGAGCCCCACAGATACGCAGTATTTT.

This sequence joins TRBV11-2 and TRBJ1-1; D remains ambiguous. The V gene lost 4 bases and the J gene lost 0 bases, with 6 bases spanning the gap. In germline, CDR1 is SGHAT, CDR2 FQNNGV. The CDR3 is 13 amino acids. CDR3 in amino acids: CASSSFLNTEAFF. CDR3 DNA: TGTGCCAGCAGCTCATTTCTGAACACTGAAGCTTTCTTT.

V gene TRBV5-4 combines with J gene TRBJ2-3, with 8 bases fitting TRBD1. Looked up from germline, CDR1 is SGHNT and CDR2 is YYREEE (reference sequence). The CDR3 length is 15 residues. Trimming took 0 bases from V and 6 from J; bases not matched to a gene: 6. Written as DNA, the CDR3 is TGTGCCAGCAGCTTGGCAACAGGGGGACGGGATACGCAGTATTTT. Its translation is CASSLATGGRDTQYF.

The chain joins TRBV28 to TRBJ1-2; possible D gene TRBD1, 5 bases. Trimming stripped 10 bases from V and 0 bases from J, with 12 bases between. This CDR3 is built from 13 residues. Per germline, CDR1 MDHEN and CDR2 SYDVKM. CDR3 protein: CAISGHSNYGYTF. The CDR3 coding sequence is TGTGCCATCTCAGGGCATTCTAACTATGGCTACACCTTC.